These 5 T cell receptor beta chains originate from one sample sequenced in a study of technical replicates of blood from several donors. Clones were sequenced by immunoSEQ multiplex PCR, and TCRdb holds only the in-frame ones, with some missing. The repertoire has about 70,000 clones, 95% to 97% of them found once; the top ten carry roughly 0.19%. Sequencing input: T cells isolated from PBMCs. The receptor source for this set is a human donor in good health.

V gene TRBV27 combines with J gene TRBJ1-1; D is perhaps TRBD1 (5 bases). The CDR3 sequence is 13 residues long. Looked up from germline, CDR1 is MNHEY and CDR2 is SMNVEV (reference sequence). With 8 bases removed from V and 5 bases from J, the gap between germline ends came to 15 bases. The chain's CDR3 is CASGISRGTEAFF. CDR3 sequence (DNA): TGTGCCAGCGGTATATCAAGGGGAACTGAAGCTTTCTTT.

This sequence joins TRBV7-6 and TRBJ1-2; D gene unclear. The CDR3 is made up of 14 amino acids. V was trimmed by 0 bases and J by 7 bases, leaving 12 bases between them. CDR1 and CDR2 (germline): SGHVS, FNYEAQ. The CDR3 region is CASSLAAGSGGYTF. The CDR3 coding sequence is TGTGCCAGCAGCTTAGCAGCAGGATCCGGTGGCTACACCTTC.

J is TRBJ2-7 and V is TRBV6-5; D might be TRBD1 (6 bases). CDR1 MNHEY and CDR2 SVGAGI come from the germline V gene. The V end was cut by 4 bases, the J end by 0 bases, with 10 bases between. The CDR3 is made up of 14 amino acids. The CDR3 coding sequence is TGTGCCAGCAGTTCGGACAGTTACTCCTACGAGCAGTACTTC. Protein sequence: CASSSDSYSYEQYF.

As DNA, the CDR3 is TGCGCCAGCAGCTCAATTAGCGGGGGGGCAGGAGATACGCAGTATTTT. It yields the protein CASSSISGGAGDTQYF. The chain joins TRBV5-1 to TRBJ2-3; 11 bases match TRBD2. Trimming at V came to 3 bases and at J to 5 bases, leaving 8 bases not matched to a gene. This CDR3 spans 16 amino acids. CDR1 is SGHRS, CDR2 YFSETQ, per germline.

The V call is TRBV5-1, the J call TRBJ1-5, with TRBD1 matching over 10 bases. The CDR3 spans 16 residues. V lost 0 bases, J lost 2 bases, and 2 bases stayed unmatched. CDR1 and CDR2 from the germline V gene are SGHRS and YFSETQ. CDR3 sequence reads: CASSLAGTGGNQPQHF. CDR3 in DNA: TGCGCCAGCAGCTTGGCAGGGACAGGGGGCAATCAGCCCCAGCATTTT.